Listed here is a single T cell receptor (beta chain). Profiled with immunoSEQ multiplex PCR; TCRdb holds only in-frame clones, not every one. The sample consists of 35,000 to 40,000 clones, 30% to 35% of them appearing once. The germline CDR1 and CDR2 sequences are GTSNPN and SVGIG (reference sequence). CDR3 length: 12 amino acids. The germline V and J ends were trimmed by 2 bases and 7 bases, with 11 bases remaining between them. The data derive from a study of sequential checkpoint blockade in melanoma. As to treatment: randomized to nivolumab then ipilimumab (arm A) or the reverse (arm B). The chain joins TRBV30 to TRBJ1-2; a weak D match, TRBD1 (5 bases). This clonotype was obtained from a human donor with melanoma. The source material was tumor tissue (inferred from file names), sampled from a patient given nivolumab and ipilimumab in sequence. The CDR3 here is CAWSPRGGGYTF. The CDR3 DNA sequence: TGTGCCTGGAGTCCTCGGGGGGGTGGCTACACCTTC. The variable domain in full, completed from reference TRBV30 and TRBJ1-2, reads SQTIHQWPATLVQPVGSPLSLECTVEGTSNPNLYWYRQAAGRGLQLLFYSVGIGQISSEVPQNLSASRPQDRQFILSSKKLLLSDSGFYLCAWSPRGGGYTFGSGTRLTVV.